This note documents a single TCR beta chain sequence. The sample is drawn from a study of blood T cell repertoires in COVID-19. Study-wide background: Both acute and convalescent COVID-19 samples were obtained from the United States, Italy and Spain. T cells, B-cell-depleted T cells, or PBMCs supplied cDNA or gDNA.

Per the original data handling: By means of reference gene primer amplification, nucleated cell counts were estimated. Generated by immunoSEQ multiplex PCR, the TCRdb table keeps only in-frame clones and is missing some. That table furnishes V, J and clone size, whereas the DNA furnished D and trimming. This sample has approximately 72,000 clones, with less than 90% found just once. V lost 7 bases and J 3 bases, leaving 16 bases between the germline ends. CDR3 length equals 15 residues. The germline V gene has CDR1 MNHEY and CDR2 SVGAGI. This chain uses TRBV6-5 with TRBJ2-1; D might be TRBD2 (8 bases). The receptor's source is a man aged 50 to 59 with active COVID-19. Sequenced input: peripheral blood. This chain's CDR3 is CASTPGGLVYNEQFF. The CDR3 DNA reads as TGTGCCAGCACTCCAGGGGGACTAGTCTACAATGAGCAGTTCTTC.